These 26 T cell receptor beta chains share one sample of origin, sequenced in a study of control samples from healthy donors and cancer patients. The protocol was immunoSEQ multiplex PCR, while the TCRdb copy is restricted to in-frame clones and leaves out a portion. The sample has about 120,000 clones; 80% to 90% are singletons. Sequences were obtained from PBMCs. The source of these receptors is a woman in her fifties or sixties with colorectal cancer.

In its sample, this clone was seen a few times. The chain recombines TRBV19 with TRBJ2-4, with D possibly matching TRBD1 (5 bases). With 2 bases removed from V and 0 bases from J, the gap between germline ends came to 5 bases. The length of the CDR3 is 14 residues. Germline assignment: CDR1 LNHDA and CDR2 SQIVND (reference sequence). CDR3 coding DNA: TGTGCCAGTAGTATACAGGGAGCCAAAAACATTCAGTACTTC. Its protein is CASSIQGAKNIQYF. The variable domain in full, with the rest retrieved from reference TRBV19 and TRBJ2-4, is DGGITQSPKYLFRKEGQNVTLSCEQNLNHDAMYWYRQDPGQGLRLIYYSQIVNDFQKGDIAEGYSVSREKKESFPLTVTSAQKNPTAFYLCASSIQGAKNIQYFGAGTRLSVL.

The chain links TRBV11-2 to TRBJ2-2; D may be TRBD2 (6 bases). The CDR3 is 14 amino acids. V dropped 5 bases and J dropped 6 bases, with 13 bases sitting between them. Germline-derived CDR1 and CDR2 are SGHAT and FQNNGV. The CDR3 loop reads CASSQTRSAGELFF. CDR3 in DNA: TGTGCCAGCAGCCAGACTAGGTCGGCCGGGGAGCTGTTTTTT.

This clone occurred once. The chain is built from TRBV6-7 and TRBJ1-3; tentatively, D is TRBD1 (5 bases). TRBV6-7 is an ORF, and what it does is uncertain. V was clipped by 6 bases and J by 0 bases, with 12 bases between them. The CDR3 runs 15 residues. CDR3 amino acids: CASSARVPSGNTIYF. The DNA of the CDR3 is TGTGCCAGCAGCGCCAGGGTACCCTCTGGAAACACCATATATTTT.

V usage is TRBV7-2 and J usage is TRBJ2-2; no firm D call. Germline V lookup: CDR1 SGHTA, CDR2 FQGNSA. V was cut by 5 bases and J by 0 bases, with 7 bases left in between. The CDR3 sequence is 14 residues long. CDR3 residues: CASSPEPNTGELFF. The CDR3 nucleotides are TGTGCCAGCAGCCCAGAGCCGAACACCGGGGAGCTGTTTTTT. Full variable domain (rest looked up from reference TRBV7-2 and TRBJ2-2): GAGVSQSPSNKVTEKGKDVELRCDPISGHTALYWYRQSLGQGLEFLIYFQGNSAPDKSGLPSDRFSAERTGGSVSTLTIQRTQQEDSAVYLCASSPEPNTGELFFGEGSRLTVL.

DNA for the CDR3: TGTGCCAGCAGCCTCGCCGGGACTTCCTACAATGAGCAGTTCTTC. It translates to CASSLAGTSYNEQFF. The chain recombines TRBV3-1 (or the pseudogene TRBV3-2) with TRBJ2-1, with D maybe TRBD2 (6 bases). Germline V gene sequence: CDR1 LGHDT, CDR2 YNNKEL (reference sequence). This CDR3 contains 15 residues. Trimming pared 4 bases from V and 1 base from J, leaving 11 bases between.

The CDR3 DNA sequence: TGTGCCAGTAGCCCGTTGTCGGGGAAGGGGGACTATGGCTACACCTTC. It translates to CASSPLSGKGDYGYTF. The rearrangement links TRBV19 to TRBJ1-2; TRBD1 is a possible D gene (6 bases). Looked up from germline, CDR1 is LNHDA and CDR2 is SQIVND (reference sequence). The CDR3 is made up of 16 amino acids. V was cut by 6 bases and J by 3 bases, with 20 bases left in between.

The rearrangement links TRBV27 to TRBJ1-6, with D uncertain. Trimming stripped 4 bases from V and 7 bases from J, with 17 bases between. Germline CDR1 is MNHEY and CDR2 is SMNVEV (reference sequence). The CDR3 runs to 16 residues. The CDR3, as DNA: TGTGCCAGCAGTTCGAACAACCCAGGATTAAATTCACCCCTCCACTTT. Its protein product is CASSSNNPGLNSPLHF.

In this sample, this clone turned up once. CDR3 sequence: CASTPYGGTNYGYTF. CDR3 in DNA: TGTGCCAGCACCCCCTATGGGGGTACTAACTATGGCTACACCTTC. The chain combines TRBV9 with TRBJ1-2; the D gene is possibly TRBD1 (5 bases). Germline CDR1 is SGDLS and CDR2 is YYNGEE. This CDR3 comprises 15 residues. The V end was cut by 6 bases, the J end by 0 bases, with 15 bases between.

This chain links TRBV27 with TRBJ2-3; weak D call: TRBD2 (6 bases). The germline V and J ends were trimmed by 5 bases and 10 bases, with 16 bases remaining between them. CDR1 and CDR2 from the germline V gene are MNHEY and SMNVEV (reference sequence). The CDR3 extends over 13 amino acids. CDR3 in DNA: TGTGCCAGCAGTCCCTCAGGCGGGGTTCCGCAGTATTTT. As protein: CASSPSGGVPQYF.

The chain combines TRBV2 with TRBJ1-2; D remains ambiguous. This CDR3 is built from 11 residues. Germline values: CDR1 SNHLY, CDR2 FYNNEI. The V and J ends lost 10 bases and 4 bases respectively, with 10 bases between them. The CDR3 here is CAITVGYGYTF. For the CDR3, the DNA is TGTGCCATCACGGTAGGCTATGGCTACACCTTC.

The chain uses TRBV19 and TRBJ2-3; 9 positions match TRBD2. CDR1 and CDR2 (germline): LNHDA, SQIVND (reference sequence). V dropped 9 bases and J dropped 1; count of bases not matched to a gene: 5. The length of the CDR3 is 14 residues. As DNA, the CDR3 is TGTGCCAGCTCAGCTAGCGGGGGCACAGATACGCAGTATTTT. Its protein is CASSASGGTDTQYF. Combining the CDR3 with reference TRBV19 and TRBJ2-3 gives the whole variable domain DGGITQSPKYLFRKEGQNVTLSCEQNLNHDAMYWYRQDPGQGLRLIYYSQIVNDFQKGDIAEGYSVSREKKESFPLTVTSAQKNPTAFYLCASSASGGTDTQYFGPGTRLTVL.

This rearrangement joins TRBV6-5 to TRBJ1-6; D is uncertain. The germline V gene has CDR1 MNHEY and CDR2 SVGAGI. Trimming pared 2 bases from V and 9 bases from J, leaving 11 bases between. CDR3 length: 14 residues. In nucleotides, the CDR3 is TGTGCCAGCAGTTACATAGGCATTTTTTCACCCCTCCACTTT. Residues: CASSYIGIFSPLHF.

J is TRBJ2-7 and V is TRBV6-2 or TRBV6-3; tentatively, D is TRBD1 (5 bases). The CDR3 consists of 16 residues. The germline V and J ends were trimmed by 0 bases and 0 bases, with 12 bases remaining between them. Looked up from germline, CDR1 is MNHEY and CDR2 is SVGEGT. The CDR3 sequence is CASSYSLGPSSYEQYF. For the CDR3, the DNA is TGTGCCAGCAGTTACTCGTTGGGGCCCAGCTCCTACGAGCAGTACTTC.

This clone was counted once. V and J are TRBV7-3 and TRBJ2-1, with D possibly being TRBD1 (5 bases). CDR1 and CDR2 from the germline V gene are SGHTA and FQGTGA. V was shortened by 2 bases and J by 8 bases, with 16 bases between the two germline ends. The CDR3 covers 15 residues. The CDR3 region has the DNA TGTGCCAGCAGCTTAGGGGCAGGGCTAGTCGATGAGCAGTTCTTC. Translated, it gives CASSLGAGLVDEQFF.

The chain links TRBV11-2 to TRBJ2-7; TRBD1 is a possible D gene (6 bases). The CDR3 has 17 residues. Per germline, CDR1 SGHAT and CDR2 FQNNGV. V was pared by 0 bases and J by 3 bases, with 18 bases between. CDR3 nucleotide sequence: TGTGCCAGCAGCTTAGATAGCAGGGGCACAGTATACTACGAGCAGTACTTC. Amino acids: CASSLDSRGTVYYEQYF. Based on the CDR3 plus reference TRBV11-2 and TRBJ2-7, the full variable domain is EAGVAQSPRYKIIEKRQSVAFWCNPISGHATLYWYQQILGQGPKLLIQFQNNGVVDDSQLPKDRFSAERLKGVDSTLKIQPAKLEDSAVYLCASSLDSRGTVYYEQYFGPGTRLTVT.

The rearrangement joins TRBV5-5 to TRBJ2-1; D not certain. With 6 bases removed from V and 8 bases from J, the gap between germline ends came to 18 bases. CDR1 and CDR2 from the germline V gene are SGHKS and YYEKEE (reference sequence). The CDR3 has 14 amino acids. In DNA, the CDR3 is TGTGCCAGCAACGATCTATCGACCCTCGATGAGCAGTTCTTC. It translates to CASNDLSTLDEQFF. Drawing the rest from reference TRBV5-5 and TRBJ2-1, the complete variable domain is DAGVTQSPTHLIKTRGQQVTLRCSPISGHKSVSWYQQVLGQGPQFIFQYYEKEERGRGNFPDRFSARQFPNYSSELNVNALLLGDSALYLCASNDLSTLDEQFFGPGTRLTVL.

The chain couples TRBV7-9 to TRBJ2-5; D may correspond to TRBD1 or TRBD2 (6 bases each). Trimming stripped 4 bases from V and 3 bases from J, with 12 bases between. CDR1 is SEHNR and CDR2 is FQNEAQ in the germline V gene (reference sequence). The CDR3 spans 14 residues. The CDR3 region has the DNA TGTGCCAGCAGCTCTGTAGGGGGGAAAGAGACCCAGTACTTC. Its protein is CASSSVGGKETQYF.

The gene calls are TRBV29-1 and TRBJ2-7; 7 bases are shared with TRBD2. The CDR3 runs to 13 residues. Germline assignment: CDR1 SQVTM and CDR2 ANQGSEA. V dropped 4 bases and J dropped 1; count of bases not matched to a gene: 4. In DNA, the CDR3 is TGCAGCGTTGTGGGGGGGGTTTCCTACGAGCAGTACTTC. Translated, it gives CSVVGGVSYEQYF.

The rearrangement uses TRBV23-1 and TRBJ2-7; 7 bases match TRBD1. TRBV23-1 is recorded as an ORF, its role being uncertain. The V segment lost 6 bases and the J segment 2 bases; nucleotides outside the gene matches: 4. This CDR3 comprises 13 residues. CDR3 nucleotide sequence: TGCGCCAGCAGGGGGACAGTCCCCTACGAGCAGTACTTC. This encodes CASRGTVPYEQYF.

This chain uses TRBV24-1 with TRBJ2-1, with 7 bases identical to TRBD2. V was pared by 3 bases and J by 9 bases, with 4 bases of the junction left unmatched. Per the germline V gene, CDR1 is KGHDR and CDR2 is SFDVKD. The CDR3 is 13 amino acids. CDR3 bases: TGTGCCACCAGTGATACGGGGAGGGGTGAGCAGTTCTTC. Translated: CATSDTGRGEQFF.

The chain joins TRBV2 to TRBJ1-4; no clear D gene. V gave up 8 bases and J gave up 7 bases, with 14 bases separating them. The CDR3 spans 13 residues. The V gene's germline CDR1 is SNHLY and CDR2 FYNNEI. The chain's CDR3 is CASAMSSPEKLFF. CDR3 DNA: TGTGCCAGCGCAATGTCCAGCCCTGAAAAACTGTTTTTT.

The chain links TRBV9 to TRBJ2-3; D call uncertain. The CDR3 loop spans 14 amino acids. The germline gives CDR1 SGDLS, CDR2 YYNGEE. The V end lost 2 bases, the J end lost 7 bases, and 14 bases lay between the germline ends. CDR3: CASSVGSADNTQYF. CDR3 nucleotide sequence: TGTGCCAGCAGCGTTGGCAGCGCCGACAATACGCAGTATTTT.

This chain joins TRBV5-6 and TRBJ2-7; 10 bases line up with TRBD1. The CDR3 is made up of 16 amino acids. Trimming took 4 bases from V and 6 from J; bases not matched to a gene: 13. The germline V gene has CDR1 SGHDT and CDR2 YYEEEE. CDR3 residues: CASSRSPGQGWGEQYF. The CDR3 DNA sequence: TGTGCCAGCAGCCGCTCACCGGGACAGGGGTGGGGCGAGCAGTACTTC.

The chain uses TRBV27 and TRBJ2-4; D may be TRBD2 (5 bases). The germline V and J ends were trimmed by 5 bases and 0 bases, with 17 bases remaining between them. From germline, CDR1 is MNHEY and CDR2 SMNVEV (reference sequence). This CDR3 is 17 amino acids long. The CDR3 DNA reads TGTGCCAGCAGTAACAAAAAGGACTGGTTAGCCAAAAACATTCAGTACTTC. Translating it yields CASSNKKDWLAKNIQYF.

The chain combines TRBV19 with TRBJ2-7; 9 bases match TRBD2. CDR3 length: 17 amino acids. The germline CDR1 and CDR2 sequences are LNHDA and SQIVND (reference sequence). Germline trimming cut 5 bases from V and 7 bases from J; bases unmatched to any gene: 18. In DNA, the CDR3 is TGTGCCAGTAGTCTAACGGCGGGGCTAGCGGGGTTACGGGAGCAGTACTTC. Translating gives CASSLTAGLAGLREQYF.

This rearrangement joins TRBV12-5 to TRBJ2-1, with D perhaps matching TRBD1 or TRBD2 (5 bases each). CDR1 is LGHNT and CDR2 is FRNRAP in the germline V gene. Trimming removed 0 bases from V and 5 bases from J, with 32 bases in between. There are 22 residues in the CDR3. The CDR3 spells CASGLVSPRGLRLRGVNNEQFF. The CDR3 DNA is TGTGCTAGTGGTTTGGTATCCCCCCGGGGCCTTCGGTTGAGGGGAGTCAACAATGAGCAGTTCTTC.